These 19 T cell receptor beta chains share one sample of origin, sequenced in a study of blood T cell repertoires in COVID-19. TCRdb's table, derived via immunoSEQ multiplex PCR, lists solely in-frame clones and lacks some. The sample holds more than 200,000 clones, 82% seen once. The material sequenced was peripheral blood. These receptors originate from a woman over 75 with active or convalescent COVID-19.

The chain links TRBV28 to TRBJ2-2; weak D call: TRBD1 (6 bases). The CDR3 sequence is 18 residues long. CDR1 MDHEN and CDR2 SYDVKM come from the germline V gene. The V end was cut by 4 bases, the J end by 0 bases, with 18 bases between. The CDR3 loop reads CASSSPPWGHTNTGELFF. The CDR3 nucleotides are TGTGCCAGCAGTTCGCCTCCATGGGGGCACACGAACACCGGGGAGCTGTTTTTT.

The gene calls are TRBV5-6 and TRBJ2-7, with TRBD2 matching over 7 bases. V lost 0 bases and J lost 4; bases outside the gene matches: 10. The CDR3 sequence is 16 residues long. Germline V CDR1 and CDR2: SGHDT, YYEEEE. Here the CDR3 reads CASSLAFTGGPYEQYF. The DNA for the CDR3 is TGTGCCAGCAGCTTGGCCTTCACGGGGGGACCTTACGAGCAGTACTTC.

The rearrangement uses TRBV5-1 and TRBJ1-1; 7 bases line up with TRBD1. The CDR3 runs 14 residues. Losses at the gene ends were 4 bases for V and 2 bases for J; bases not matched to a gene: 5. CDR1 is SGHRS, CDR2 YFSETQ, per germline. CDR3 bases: TGCGCCAGCAGCCTGACAGGGTTCAACACTGAAGCTTTCTTT. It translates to CASSLTGFNTEAFF.

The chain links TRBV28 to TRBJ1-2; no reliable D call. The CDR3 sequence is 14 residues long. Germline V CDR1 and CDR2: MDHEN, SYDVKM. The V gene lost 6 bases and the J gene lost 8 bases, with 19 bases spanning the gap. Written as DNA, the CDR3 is TGTGCCAGCAGATTGCAGCCAGAGGATGGCGGCTACACCTTC. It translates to CASRLQPEDGGYTF.

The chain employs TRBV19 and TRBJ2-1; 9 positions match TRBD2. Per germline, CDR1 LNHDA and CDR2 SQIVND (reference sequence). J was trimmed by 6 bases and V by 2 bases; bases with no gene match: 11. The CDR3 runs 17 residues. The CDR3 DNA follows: TGTGCCAGTAGTATAAGGAGCGGGCTAGCGGGAAGCAATGAGCAGTTCTTC. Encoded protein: CASSIRSGLAGSNEQFF.

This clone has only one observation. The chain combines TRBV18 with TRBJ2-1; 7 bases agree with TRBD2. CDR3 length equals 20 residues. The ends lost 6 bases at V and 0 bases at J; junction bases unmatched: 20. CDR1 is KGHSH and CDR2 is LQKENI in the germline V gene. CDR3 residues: CASSSNKPVTSSSSYNEQFF. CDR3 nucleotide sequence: TGTGCCAGCTCGTCCAATAAACCAGTGACTAGCTCTAGCTCCTACAATGAGCAGTTCTTC.

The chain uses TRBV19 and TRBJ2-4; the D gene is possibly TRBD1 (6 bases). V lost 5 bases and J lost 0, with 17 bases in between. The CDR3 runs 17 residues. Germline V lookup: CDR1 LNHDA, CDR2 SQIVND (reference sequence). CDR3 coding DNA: TGTGCCAGTAGTGTCTACAGGGACCTCTTAGCCAAAAACATTCAGTACTTC. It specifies CASSVYRDLLAKNIQYF.

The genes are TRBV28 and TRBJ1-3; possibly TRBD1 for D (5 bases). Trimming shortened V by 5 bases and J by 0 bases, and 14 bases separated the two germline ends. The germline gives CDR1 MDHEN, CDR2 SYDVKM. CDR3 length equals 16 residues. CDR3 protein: CASSNNRLGSGNTIYF. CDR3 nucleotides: TGTGCCAGCAGTAATAACAGGCTAGGCTCTGGAAACACCATATATTTT.

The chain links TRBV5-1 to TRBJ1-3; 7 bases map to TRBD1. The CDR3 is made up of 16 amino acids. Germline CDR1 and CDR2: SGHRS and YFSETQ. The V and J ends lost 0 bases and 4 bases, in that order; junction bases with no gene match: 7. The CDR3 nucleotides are TGCGCCAGCAGCTTGGCCCCGGGACAGTTGGGAAACACCATATATTTT. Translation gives CASSLAPGQLGNTIYF.

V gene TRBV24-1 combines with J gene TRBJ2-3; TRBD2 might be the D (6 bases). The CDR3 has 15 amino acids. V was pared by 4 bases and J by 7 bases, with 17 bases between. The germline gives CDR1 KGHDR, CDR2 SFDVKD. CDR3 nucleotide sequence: TGTGCCACCAGTGACCCCGAGGGACTTTCTCATACGCAGTATTTT. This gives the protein CATSDPEGLSHTQYF.

The CDR3 spells CASSLEQSYEQYF. CDR3 coding DNA: TGCGCCAGCAGCTTGGAACAGTCCTACGAGCAGTACTTC. The rearrangement joins TRBV5-1 to TRBJ2-7; D ambiguous. Looked up from germline, CDR1 is SGHRS and CDR2 is YFSETQ. Trimming removed 0 bases at V and 1 base at J, with 5 bases between. CDR3 length equals 13 residues.

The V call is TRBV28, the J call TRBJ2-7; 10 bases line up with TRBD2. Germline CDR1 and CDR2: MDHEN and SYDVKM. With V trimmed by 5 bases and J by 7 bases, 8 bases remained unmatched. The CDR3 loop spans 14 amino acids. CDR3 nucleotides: TGTGCCAGCAGTGTACTAGCGGGAACGGGGGAGCAGTACTTC. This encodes CASSVLAGTGEQYF. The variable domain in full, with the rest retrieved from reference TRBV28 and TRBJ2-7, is DVKVTQSSRYLVKRTGEKVFLECVQDMDHENMFWYRQDPGLGLRLIYFSYDVKMKEKGDIPEGYSVSREKKERFSLILESASTNQTSMYLCASSVLAGTGEQYFGPGTRLTVT.

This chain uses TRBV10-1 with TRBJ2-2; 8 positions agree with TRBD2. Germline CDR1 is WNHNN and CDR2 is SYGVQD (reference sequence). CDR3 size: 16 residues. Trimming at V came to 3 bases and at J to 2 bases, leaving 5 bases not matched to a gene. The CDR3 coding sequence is TGCGCCAGCAGTGAACATAGCGGGACAAACACCGGGGAGCTGTTTTTT. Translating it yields CASSEHSGTNTGELFF.

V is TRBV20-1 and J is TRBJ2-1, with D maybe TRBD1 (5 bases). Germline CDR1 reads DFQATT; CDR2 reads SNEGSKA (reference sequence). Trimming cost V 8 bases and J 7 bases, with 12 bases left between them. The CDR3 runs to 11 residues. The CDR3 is CSPHQGNEQFF. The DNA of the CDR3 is TGCAGTCCGCATCAGGGAAATGAGCAGTTCTTC.

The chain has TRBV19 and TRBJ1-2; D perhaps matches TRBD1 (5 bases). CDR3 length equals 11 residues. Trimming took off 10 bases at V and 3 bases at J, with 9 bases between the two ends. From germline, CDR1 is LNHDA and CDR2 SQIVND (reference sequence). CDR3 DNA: TGTGCCACCAGGGTGTACTATGGCTACACCTTC. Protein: CATRVYYGYTF.

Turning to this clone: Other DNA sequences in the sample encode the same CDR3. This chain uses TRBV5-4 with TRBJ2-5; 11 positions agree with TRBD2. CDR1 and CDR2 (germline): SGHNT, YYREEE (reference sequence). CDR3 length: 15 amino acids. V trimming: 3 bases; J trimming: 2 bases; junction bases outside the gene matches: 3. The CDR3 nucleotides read TGTGCCAGCAGCTCAGGGACTAGCGGTCAAGAGACCCAGTACTTC. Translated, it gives CASSSGTSGQETQYF.

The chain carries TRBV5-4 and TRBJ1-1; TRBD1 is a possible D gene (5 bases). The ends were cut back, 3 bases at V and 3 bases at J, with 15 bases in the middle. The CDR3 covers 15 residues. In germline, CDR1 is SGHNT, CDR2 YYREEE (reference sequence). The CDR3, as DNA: TGTGCCAGCAGCTCGGACCCACGGGGGGACACTGAAGCTTTCTTT. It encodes CASSSDPRGDTEAFF.

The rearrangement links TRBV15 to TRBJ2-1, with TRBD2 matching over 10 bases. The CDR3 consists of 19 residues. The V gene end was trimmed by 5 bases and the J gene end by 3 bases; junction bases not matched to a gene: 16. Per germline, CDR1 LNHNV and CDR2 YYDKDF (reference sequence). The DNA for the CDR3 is TGTGCCACCAGCGCCCCCGCCCCCTCTAGCGGGAGTTTCTACAATGAGCAGTTCTTC. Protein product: CATSAPAPSSGSFYNEQFF.

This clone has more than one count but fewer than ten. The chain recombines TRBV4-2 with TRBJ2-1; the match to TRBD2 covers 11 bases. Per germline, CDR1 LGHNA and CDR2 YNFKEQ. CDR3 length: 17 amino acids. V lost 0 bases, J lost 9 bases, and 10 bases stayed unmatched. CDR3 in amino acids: CASSQDKLAGAVSEQFF. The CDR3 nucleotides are TGTGCCAGCAGCCAAGATAAACTAGCGGGAGCGGTTAGTGAGCAGTTCTTC.